The clone carrying this T cell receptor (beta chain) was counted at least ten times. What it recognizes is unknown. This CDR3 region has 12 residues. The V gene's germline CDR1 is SQVTM and CDR2 ANQGSEA. V shed 3 bases and J shed 0 bases, with 5 bases lying between them. The data were taken from a study of neurological immune-mediated disorders. Regarding the study as a whole: HTLV-1-associated myelopathy had the most TCR clonal expansion, whereas multiple sclerosis had the least (lower than in healthy controls).

One entry per CDR3 protein, called by TCRdb with MiXCR from the 5' RACE reads. The sample contains approximately 58,000 distinct CDR3 sequences, over 10% of which appear only once. Sample: PBMCs. This clonotype was sampled from a man between 60 and 70 years old in good health. The V and J genes are TRBV29-1 and TRBJ1-1, with D unclear. The chain's CDR3 is CSVEWVNTEAFF. For the CDR3, the DNA is TGCAGCGTTGAGTGGGTGAACACTGAAGCTTTCTTT.